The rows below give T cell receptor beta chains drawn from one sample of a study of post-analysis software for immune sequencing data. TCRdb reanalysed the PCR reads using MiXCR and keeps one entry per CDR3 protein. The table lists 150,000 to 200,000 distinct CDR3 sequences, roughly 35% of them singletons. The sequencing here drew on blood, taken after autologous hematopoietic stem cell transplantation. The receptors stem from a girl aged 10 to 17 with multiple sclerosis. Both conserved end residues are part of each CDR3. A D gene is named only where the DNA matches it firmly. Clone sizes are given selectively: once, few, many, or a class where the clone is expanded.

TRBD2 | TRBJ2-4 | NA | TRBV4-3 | TGCGCCAGCAGCCAAGGACTAGCGGGAGACGACATTCAGTACTTC | CASSQGLAGDDIQYF
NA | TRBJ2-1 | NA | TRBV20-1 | TGCAGTGCTAGAGATCTGGTCAGGGACCTCAATGAGCAGTTCTTC | CSARDLVRDLNEQFF
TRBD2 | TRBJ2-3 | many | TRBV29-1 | TGCAGCGTTCGCCTAGCGGGACCCCCCACAGATACGCAGTATTTT | CSVRLAGPPTDTQYF
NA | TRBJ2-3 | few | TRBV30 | TGTGCCTGGAGCGACCTAACAGATACGCAGTATTTT | CAWSDLTDTQYF
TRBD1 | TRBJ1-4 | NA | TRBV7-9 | TGTGCCAGCAGACCTGGACAGGCAACTAATGAAAAACTGTTTTTT | CASRPGQATNEKLFF
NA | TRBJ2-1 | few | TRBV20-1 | TGCAGTGCTAGGATGGACCGCTTTGAGGATGAGCAGTTCTTC | CSARMDRFEDEQFF
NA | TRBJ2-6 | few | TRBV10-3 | TGTGCCATCAGTGAGCCGCGAGTGTGGCTAGACTCTGGGGCCAACGTCCTGACTTTC | CAISEPRVWLDSGANVLTF
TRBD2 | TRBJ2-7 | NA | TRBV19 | TGTGCCAGTAGTCCGGGACTATTTTACGAGCAGTACTTC | CASSPGLFYEQYF
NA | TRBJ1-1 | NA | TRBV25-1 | TGTGCCAGCAGTGACTTGTTGTTTGGGGCTTTCTTT | CASSDLLFGAFF
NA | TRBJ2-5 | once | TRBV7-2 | TGTGTCAGCAGCCTAGTGATAGGGCAGGGGGAGACCCAGTACTTC | CVSSLVIGQGETQYF
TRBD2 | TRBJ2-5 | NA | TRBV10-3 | TGTGCCATCAAACCGGGACTAGCGGGGAATGAGCAGTACTTC | CAIKPGLAGNEQYF
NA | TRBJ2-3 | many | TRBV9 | TGTGCCAGCAGCCACAAATTCGGGGCAGATACGCAGTATTTT | CASSHKFGADTQYF
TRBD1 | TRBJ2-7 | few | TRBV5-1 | TGCGCCAGCAGCTTGTGGGGGAACACAGGGGACGAGCAGTACTTC | CASSLWGNTGDEQYF
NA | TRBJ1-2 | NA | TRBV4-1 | TGCGCCAGCAGCCAAGTTCTCAGGCCGGGCTATGGCTACACCTTC | CASSQVLRPGYGYTF
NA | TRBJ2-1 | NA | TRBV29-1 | TGCAGCGTGAAAGACCGGGACCACCCCTACAATGAGCAGTTCTTC | CSVKDRDHPYNEQFF
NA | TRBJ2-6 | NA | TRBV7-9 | TGTGCCAGCACCGGGGCCAACGTCCTGACTTTC | CASTGANVLTF